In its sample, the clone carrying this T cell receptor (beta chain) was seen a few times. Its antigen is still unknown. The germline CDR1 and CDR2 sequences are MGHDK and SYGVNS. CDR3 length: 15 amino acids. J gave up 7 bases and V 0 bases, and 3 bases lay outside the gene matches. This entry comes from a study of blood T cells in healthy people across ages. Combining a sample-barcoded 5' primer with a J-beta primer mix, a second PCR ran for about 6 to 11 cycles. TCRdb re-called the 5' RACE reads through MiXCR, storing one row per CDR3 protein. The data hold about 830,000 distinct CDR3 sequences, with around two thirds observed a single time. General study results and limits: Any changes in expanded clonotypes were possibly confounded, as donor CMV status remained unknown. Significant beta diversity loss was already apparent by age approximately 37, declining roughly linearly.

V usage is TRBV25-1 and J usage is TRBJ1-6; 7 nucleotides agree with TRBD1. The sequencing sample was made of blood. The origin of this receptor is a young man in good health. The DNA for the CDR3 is TGTGCCAGCAGTGAATATCCAGGGGGGAATTCACCCCTCCACTTT. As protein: CASSEYPGGNSPLHF.